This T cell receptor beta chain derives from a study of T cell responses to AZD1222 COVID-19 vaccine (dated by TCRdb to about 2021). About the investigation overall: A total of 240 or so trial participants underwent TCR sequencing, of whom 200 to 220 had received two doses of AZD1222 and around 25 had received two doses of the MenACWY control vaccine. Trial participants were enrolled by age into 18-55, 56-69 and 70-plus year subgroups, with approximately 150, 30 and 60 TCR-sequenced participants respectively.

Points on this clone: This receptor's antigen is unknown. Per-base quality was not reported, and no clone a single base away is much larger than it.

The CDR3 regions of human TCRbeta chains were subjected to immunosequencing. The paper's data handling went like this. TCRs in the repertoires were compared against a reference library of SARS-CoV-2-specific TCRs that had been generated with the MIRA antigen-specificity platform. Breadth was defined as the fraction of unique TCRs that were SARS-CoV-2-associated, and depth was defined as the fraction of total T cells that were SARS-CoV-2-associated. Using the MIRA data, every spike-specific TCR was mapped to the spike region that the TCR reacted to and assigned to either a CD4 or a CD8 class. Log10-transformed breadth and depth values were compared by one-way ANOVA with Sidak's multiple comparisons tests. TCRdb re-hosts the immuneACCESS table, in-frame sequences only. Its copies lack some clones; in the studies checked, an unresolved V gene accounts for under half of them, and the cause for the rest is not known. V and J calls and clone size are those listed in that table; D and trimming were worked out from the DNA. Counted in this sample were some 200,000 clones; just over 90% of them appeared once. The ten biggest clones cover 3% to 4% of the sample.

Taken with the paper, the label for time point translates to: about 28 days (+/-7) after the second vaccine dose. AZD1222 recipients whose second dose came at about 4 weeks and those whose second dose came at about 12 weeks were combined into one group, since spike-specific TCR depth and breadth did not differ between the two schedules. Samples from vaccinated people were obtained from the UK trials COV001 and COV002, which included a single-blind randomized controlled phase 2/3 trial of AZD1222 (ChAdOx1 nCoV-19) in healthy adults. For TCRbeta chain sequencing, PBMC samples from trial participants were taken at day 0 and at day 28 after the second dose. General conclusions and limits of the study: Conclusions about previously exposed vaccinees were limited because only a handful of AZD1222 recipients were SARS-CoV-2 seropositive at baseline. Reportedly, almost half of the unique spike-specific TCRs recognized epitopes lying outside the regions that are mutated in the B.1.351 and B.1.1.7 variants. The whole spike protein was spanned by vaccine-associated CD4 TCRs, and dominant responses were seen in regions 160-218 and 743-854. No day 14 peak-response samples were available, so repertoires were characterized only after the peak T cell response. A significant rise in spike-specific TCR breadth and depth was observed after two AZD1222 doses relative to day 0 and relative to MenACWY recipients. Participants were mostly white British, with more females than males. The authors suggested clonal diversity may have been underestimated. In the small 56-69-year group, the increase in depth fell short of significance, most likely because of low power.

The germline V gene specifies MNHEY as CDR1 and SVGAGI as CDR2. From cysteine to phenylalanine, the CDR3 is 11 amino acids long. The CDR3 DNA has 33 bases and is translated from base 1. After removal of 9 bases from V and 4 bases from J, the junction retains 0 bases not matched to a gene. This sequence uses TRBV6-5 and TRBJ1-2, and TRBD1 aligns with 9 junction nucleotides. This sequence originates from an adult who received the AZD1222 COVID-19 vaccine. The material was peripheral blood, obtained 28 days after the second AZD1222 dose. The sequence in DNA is TGTGCCAGGGGACAGGGCTATGGCTACACCTTC. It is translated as CARGQGYGYTF.